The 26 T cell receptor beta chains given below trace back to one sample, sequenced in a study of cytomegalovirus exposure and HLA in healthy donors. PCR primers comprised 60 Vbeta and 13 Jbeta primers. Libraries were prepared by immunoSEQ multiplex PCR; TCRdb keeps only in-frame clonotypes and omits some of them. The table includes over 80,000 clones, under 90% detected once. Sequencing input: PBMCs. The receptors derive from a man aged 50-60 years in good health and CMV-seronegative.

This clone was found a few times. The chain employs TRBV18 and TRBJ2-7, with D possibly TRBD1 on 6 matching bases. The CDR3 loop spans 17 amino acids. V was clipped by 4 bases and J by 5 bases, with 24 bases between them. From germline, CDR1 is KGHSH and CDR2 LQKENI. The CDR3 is CASSLSSGGREYDEQYF. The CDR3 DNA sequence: TGTGCCAGCTCACTCAGCTCTGGGGGCAGGGAGTACGACGAGCAGTACTTC.

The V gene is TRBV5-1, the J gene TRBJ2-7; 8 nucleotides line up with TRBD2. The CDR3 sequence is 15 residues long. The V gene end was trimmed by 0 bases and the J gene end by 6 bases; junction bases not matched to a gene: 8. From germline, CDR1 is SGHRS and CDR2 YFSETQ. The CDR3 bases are TGCGCCAGCAGCTTGGGTAGCGGGACGGTGGGCGAGCAGTACTTC. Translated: CASSLGSGTVGEQYF.

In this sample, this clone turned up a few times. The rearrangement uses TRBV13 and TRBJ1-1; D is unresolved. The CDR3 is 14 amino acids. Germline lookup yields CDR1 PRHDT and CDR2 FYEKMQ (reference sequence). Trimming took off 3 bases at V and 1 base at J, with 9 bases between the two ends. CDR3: CASSLAGTNTEAFF. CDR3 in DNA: TGTGCCAGCAGCTTGGCAGGAACGAACACTGAAGCTTTCTTT.

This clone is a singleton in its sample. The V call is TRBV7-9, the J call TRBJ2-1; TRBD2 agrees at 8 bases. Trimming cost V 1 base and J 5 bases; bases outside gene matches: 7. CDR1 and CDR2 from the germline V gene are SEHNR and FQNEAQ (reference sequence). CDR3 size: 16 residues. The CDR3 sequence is CASSLGGSGKNNEQFF. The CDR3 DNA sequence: TGTGCCAGCAGCTTAGGGGGTAGCGGGAAGAACAATGAGCAGTTCTTC.

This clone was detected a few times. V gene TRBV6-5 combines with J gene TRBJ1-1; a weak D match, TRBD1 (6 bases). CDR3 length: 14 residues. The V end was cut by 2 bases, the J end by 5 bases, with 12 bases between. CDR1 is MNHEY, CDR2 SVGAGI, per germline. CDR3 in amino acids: CASSYAAGETEAFF. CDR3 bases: TGTGCCAGCAGTTACGCCGCAGGGGAGACTGAAGCTTTCTTT.

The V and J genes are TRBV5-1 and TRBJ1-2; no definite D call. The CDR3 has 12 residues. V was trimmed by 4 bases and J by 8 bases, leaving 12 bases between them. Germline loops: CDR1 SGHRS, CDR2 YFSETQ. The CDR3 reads CASSPDTSGYTF. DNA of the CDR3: TGCGCCAGCAGCCCCGACACGAGCGGCTACACCTTC.

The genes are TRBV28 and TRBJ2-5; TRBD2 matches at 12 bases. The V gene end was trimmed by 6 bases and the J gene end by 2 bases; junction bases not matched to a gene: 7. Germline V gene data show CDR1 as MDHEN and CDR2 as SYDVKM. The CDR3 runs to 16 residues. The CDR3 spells CASRITSGRIQETQYF. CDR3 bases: TGTGCCAGCAGGATTACTAGCGGGAGGATACAAGAGACCCAGTACTTC.

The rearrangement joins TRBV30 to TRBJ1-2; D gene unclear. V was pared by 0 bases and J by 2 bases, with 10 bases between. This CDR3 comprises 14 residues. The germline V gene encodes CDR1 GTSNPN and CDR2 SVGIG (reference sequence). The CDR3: CAWSVLAGNYGYTF. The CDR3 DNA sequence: TGTGCCTGGAGTGTACTGGCGGGGAACTATGGCTACACCTTC.

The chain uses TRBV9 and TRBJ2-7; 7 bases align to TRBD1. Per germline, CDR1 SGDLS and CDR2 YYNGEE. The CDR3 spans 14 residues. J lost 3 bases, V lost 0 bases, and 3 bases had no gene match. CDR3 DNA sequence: TGTGCCAGCAGCGTAGGGTCAGGGGGCTACGAGCAGTACTTC. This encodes CASSVGSGGYEQYF.

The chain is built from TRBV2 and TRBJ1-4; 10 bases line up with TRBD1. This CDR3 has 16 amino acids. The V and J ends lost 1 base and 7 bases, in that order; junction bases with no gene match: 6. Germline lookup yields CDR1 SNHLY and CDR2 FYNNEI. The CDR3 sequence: CASSEVWDRGSEKLFF. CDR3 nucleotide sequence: TGTGCCAGCAGTGAAGTCTGGGACAGGGGAAGTGAAAAACTGTTTTTT.

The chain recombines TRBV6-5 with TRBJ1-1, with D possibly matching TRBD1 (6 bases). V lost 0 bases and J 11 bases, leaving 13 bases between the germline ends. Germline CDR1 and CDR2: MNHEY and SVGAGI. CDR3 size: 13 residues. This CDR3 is CASSYSGGPGAFF. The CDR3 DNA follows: TGTGCCAGCAGTTACTCGGGGGGGCCGGGGGCTTTCTTT.

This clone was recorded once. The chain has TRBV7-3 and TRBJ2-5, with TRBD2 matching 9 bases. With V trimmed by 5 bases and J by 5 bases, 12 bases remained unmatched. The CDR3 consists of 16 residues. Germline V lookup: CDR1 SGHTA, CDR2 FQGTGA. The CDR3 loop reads CASSVKAGGRLETQYF. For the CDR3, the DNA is TGTGCCAGCAGCGTAAAAGCGGGAGGCCGGCTCGAGACCCAGTACTTC.

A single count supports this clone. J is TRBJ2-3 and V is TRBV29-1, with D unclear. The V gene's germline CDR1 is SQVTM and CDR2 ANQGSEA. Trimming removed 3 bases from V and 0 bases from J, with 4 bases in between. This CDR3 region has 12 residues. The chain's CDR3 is CSVDVSTDTQYF. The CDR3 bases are TGCAGCGTTGACGTCAGCACAGATACGCAGTATTTT.

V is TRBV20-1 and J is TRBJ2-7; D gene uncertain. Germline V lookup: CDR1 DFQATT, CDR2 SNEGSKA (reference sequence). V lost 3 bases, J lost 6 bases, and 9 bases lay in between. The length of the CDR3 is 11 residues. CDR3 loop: CSARVAPEQYF. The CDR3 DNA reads TGCAGTGCTAGGGTGGCTCCCGAGCAGTACTTC.

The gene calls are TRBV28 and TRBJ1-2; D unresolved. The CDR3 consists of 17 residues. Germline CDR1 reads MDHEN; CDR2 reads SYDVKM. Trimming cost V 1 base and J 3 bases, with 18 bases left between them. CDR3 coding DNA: TGTGCCAGCAGTTTATCGTCGGGGAGGATTTGGTACTATGGCTACACCTTC. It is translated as CASSLSSGRIWYYGYTF.

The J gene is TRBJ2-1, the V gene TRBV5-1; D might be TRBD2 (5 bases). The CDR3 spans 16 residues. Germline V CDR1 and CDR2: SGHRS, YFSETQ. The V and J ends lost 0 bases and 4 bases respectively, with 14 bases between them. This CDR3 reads CASSLGVARGYNEQFF. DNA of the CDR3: TGCGCCAGCAGCTTGGGAGTCGCTCGAGGGTACAATGAGCAGTTCTTC.

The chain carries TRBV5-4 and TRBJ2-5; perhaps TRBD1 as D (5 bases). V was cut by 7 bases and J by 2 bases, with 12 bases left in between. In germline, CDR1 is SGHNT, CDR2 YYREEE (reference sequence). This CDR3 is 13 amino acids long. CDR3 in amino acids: CASGPQVQETQYF. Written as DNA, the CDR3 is TGTGCCAGCGGTCCACAGGTTCAAGAGACCCAGTACTTC.

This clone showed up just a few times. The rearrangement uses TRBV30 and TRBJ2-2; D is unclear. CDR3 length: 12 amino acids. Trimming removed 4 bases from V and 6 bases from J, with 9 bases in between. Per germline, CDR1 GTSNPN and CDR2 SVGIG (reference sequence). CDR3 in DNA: TGTGCCTGGAATAGTCTCCCCGGGGAGCTGTTTTTT. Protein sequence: CAWNSLPGELFF.

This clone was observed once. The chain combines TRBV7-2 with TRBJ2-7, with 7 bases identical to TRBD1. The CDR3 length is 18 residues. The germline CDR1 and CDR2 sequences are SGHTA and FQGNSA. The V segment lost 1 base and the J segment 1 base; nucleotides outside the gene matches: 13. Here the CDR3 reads CASSLVTHQGETSYEQYF. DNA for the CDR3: TGTGCCAGCAGCTTAGTGACCCATCAGGGGGAGACTTCCTACGAGCAGTACTTC.

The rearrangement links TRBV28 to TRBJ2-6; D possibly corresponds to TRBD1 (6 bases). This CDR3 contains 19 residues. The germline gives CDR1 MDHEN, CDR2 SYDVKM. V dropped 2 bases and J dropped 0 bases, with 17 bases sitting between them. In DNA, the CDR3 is TGTGCCAGCAGTTTAAATGGGGGCGGGTTTCCCTCTGGGGCCAACGTCCTGACTTTC. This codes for CASSLNGGGFPSGANVLTF.

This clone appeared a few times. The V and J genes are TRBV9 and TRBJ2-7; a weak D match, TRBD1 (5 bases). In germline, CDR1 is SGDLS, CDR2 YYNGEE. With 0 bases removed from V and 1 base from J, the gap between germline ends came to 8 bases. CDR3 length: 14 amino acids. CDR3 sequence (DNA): TGTGCCAGCAGCGTAGGAGACAGATCCTACGAGCAGTACTTC. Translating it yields CASSVGDRSYEQYF.

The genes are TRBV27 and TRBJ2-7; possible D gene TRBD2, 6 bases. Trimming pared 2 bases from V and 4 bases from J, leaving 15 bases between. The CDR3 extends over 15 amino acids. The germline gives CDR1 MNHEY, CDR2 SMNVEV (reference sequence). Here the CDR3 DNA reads TGTGCCAGCAGTTTAAGTCGCGGGGCCCGGTACGAGCAGTACTTC. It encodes CASSLSRGARYEQYF.

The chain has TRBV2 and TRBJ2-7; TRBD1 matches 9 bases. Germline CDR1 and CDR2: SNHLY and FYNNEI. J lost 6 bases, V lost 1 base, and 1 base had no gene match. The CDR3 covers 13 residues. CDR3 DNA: TGTGCCAGCAGTGAAGGGACAGGGGCCGAGCAGTACTTC. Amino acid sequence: CASSEGTGAEQYF.

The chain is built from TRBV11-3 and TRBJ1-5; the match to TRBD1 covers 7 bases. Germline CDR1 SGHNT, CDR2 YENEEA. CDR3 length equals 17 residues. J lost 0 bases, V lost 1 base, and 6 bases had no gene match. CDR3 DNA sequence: TGTGCCAGCAGCTTAGGGGGACAGTACCTTAGCAATCAGCCCCAGCATTTT. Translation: CASSLGGQYLSNQPQHF.

As DNA, the CDR3 is TGTGCCAGCAGCCCCTCCGCAGGGTGGCAGTACTTC. As protein: CASSPSAGWQYF. This chain connects TRBV7-9 to TRBJ2-7; D might be TRBD1 (5 bases). Trimming took off 5 bases at V and 9 bases at J, with 14 bases between the two ends. The germline CDR1 and CDR2 sequences are SEHNR and FQNEAQ (reference sequence). The CDR3 loop spans 12 amino acids.

CDR3 sequence: CASGRTSGLTDTQYF. The CDR3 nucleotides read TGTGCTAGTGGGCGGACTAGCGGCCTCACAGATACGCAGTATTTT. The rearrangement links TRBV12-5 to TRBJ2-3; TRBD2 agrees at 10 bases. Germline CDR1 and CDR2: LGHNT and FRNRAP. The junction had 5 bases not matched to a gene; V was cut back by 6 bases and J by 2 bases. CDR3 size: 15 residues.